The 28 T cell receptor beta chains listed next were all sequenced from one sample in a study of T cell responses to AZD1222 COVID-19 vaccine (dated by TCRdb to 2020 to 2023). Preparation of the library involved the immunoSEQ multiplex PCR assay. TCRdb re-hosts the immuneACCESS table, in-frame sequences only. Its copies lack some clones; in the studies checked, an unresolved V gene accounts for under half of them, and the cause for the rest is not known. The sample table lists about 160,000 clones, about 92% of them with a count of one. The ten top clones hold about 1% of the sample. The intended sense of this specimen's time point label: baseline before first vaccination. Sequencing was performed on peripheral blood, taken on day 0 of AZD1222 vaccination. These receptors came from an adult in good health.

This clone came up once. The chain joins TRBV7-9 to TRBJ2-3; 7 nucleotides line up with TRBD1. The CDR3 is made up of 15 amino acids. Germline-derived CDR1 and CDR2 are SEHNR and FQNEAQ (reference sequence). Losses at the gene ends were 5 bases for V and 2 bases for J; bases not matched to a gene: 7. The CDR3 loop is CASSRVGQITDTQYF. The DNA for the CDR3 is TGTGCCAGCAGCAGGGTGGGACAGATCACAGATACGCAGTATTTT.

The chain joins TRBV7-2 to TRBJ1-5, with 7 bases that match TRBD1. J gave up 4 bases and V 5 bases, and 2 bases lay outside the gene matches. Germline V gene sequence: CDR1 SGHTA, CDR2 FQGNSA. The CDR3 length is 13 residues. As DNA, the CDR3 is TGTGCCAGCAGCACAGGGGAAAATCAGCCCCAGCATTTT. Protein sequence: CASSTGENQPQHF.

The rearrangement joins TRBV6-5 to TRBJ1-5; the D gene is possibly TRBD1 (6 bases). Germline CDR1 is MNHEY and CDR2 is SVGAGI. V shed 4 bases and J shed 7 bases, with 11 bases lying between them. CDR3 length equals 13 residues. The CDR3 loop reads CASSSQGSQPQHF. CDR3 DNA: TGTGCCAGCAGTTCACAGGGTTCCCAGCCCCAGCATTTT.

In nucleotides, the CDR3 is TGTGCCAGCACTTCGGACTCGGGGAATGGCTACACCTTC. It yields the protein CASTSDSGNGYTF. This chain joins TRBV2 and TRBJ1-2; D gene uncertain. The V and J ends lost 7 bases and 6 bases respectively, with 15 bases between them. CDR1 is SNHLY, CDR2 FYNNEI, per germline. The CDR3 runs to 13 residues.

V gene TRBV27 combines with J gene TRBJ1-2, with a possible D match to TRBD1 (6 bases). V dropped 10 bases and J dropped 4 bases, with 19 bases sitting between them. CDR3 length equals 14 residues. Germline assignment: CDR1 MNHEY and CDR2 SMNVEV (reference sequence). The CDR3 protein is CATHRGGAFYGYTF. For the CDR3, the DNA is TGTGCCACCCACCGCGGGGGCGCTTTCTATGGCTACACCTTC.

The V gene is TRBV23-1, the J gene TRBJ1-1, with D possibly being TRBD1 (5 bases). TRBV23-1 is flagged as an ORF with uncertain function. Trimming removed 4 bases from V and 7 bases from J, with 25 bases in between. CDR3 length: 17 amino acids. CDR3 in DNA: TGCGCCAGCAGTCTAATAAACCCCCGATGGGGCAAGGATGAAGCTTTCTTT. It encodes CASSLINPRWGKDEAFF.

The J gene is TRBJ1-1, the V gene TRBV28, with D maybe TRBD1 (6 bases). Germline CDR1 and CDR2: MDHEN and SYDVKM. The CDR3 is made up of 12 amino acids. V lost 5 bases to trimming and J lost 11 bases, with 15 bases between them. DNA of the CDR3: TGTGCCAGCAGTCCGAGACAGGTGCGGGCTTTCTTT. Translated, it gives CASSPRQVRAFF.

J is TRBJ2-6 and V is TRBV10-2, with D possibly being TRBD2 (5 bases). The CDR3 sequence is 17 residues long. CDR1 WSHSY and CDR2 SAAADI come from the germline V gene. The ends were cut back, 0 bases at V and 0 bases at J, with 9 bases in the middle. In DNA, the CDR3 is TGCGCCAGCAGTGAGTCCGAGGGAAGCTCTGGGGCCAACGTCCTGACTTTC. It codes for CASSESEGSSGANVLTF.

The chain employs TRBV9 and TRBJ2-7; a weak D match, TRBD1 (6 bases). The CDR3 is made up of 14 amino acids. The germline CDR1 and CDR2 sequences are SGDLS and YYNGEE. V was clipped by 5 bases and J by 6 bases, with 18 bases between them. This chain's CDR3 is CASSASGTTSEQYF. Written as DNA, the CDR3 is TGTGCCAGCAGTGCCTCCGGGACAACCTCCGAGCAGTACTTC.

CDR3 coding DNA: TGTGCCAGTAGTAAGGTCTCGAACTATGGCTACACCTTC. Its protein is CASSKVSNYGYTF. The V gene is TRBV19, the J gene TRBJ1-2, with unresolved D. Germline V gene sequence: CDR1 LNHDA, CDR2 SQIVND (reference sequence). Deletions cut 4 bases from V and 2 bases from J, with 8 bases between. The CDR3 length is 13 residues. The variable domain in full, completed from reference TRBV19 and TRBJ1-2, reads DGGITQSPKYLFRKEGQNVTLSCEQNLNHDAMYWYRQDPGQGLRLIYYSQIVNDFQKGDIAEGYSVSREKKESFPLTVTSAQKNPTAFYLCASSKVSNYGYTFGSGTRLTVV.

This chain connects TRBV6-6 to TRBJ1-1; perhaps TRBD1 as D (5 bases). The germline V and J ends were trimmed by 6 bases and 5 bases, with 19 bases remaining between them. The CDR3 is made up of 15 amino acids. Germline lookup yields CDR1 MNHNY and CDR2 SVGAGI (reference sequence). The CDR3 DNA sequence: TGTGCCAGCAGCCCGACGGGACGGACGGGGACTGAAGCTTTCTTT. This codes for CASSPTGRTGTEAFF.

V and J are TRBV20-1 and TRBJ1-2, with no clear D. Trimming left V 1 base short and J 8 bases short, with 5 bases between. The germline CDR1 and CDR2 sequences are DFQATT and SNEGSKA (reference sequence). This CDR3 comprises 10 residues. The CDR3 region is CSARGTGYTF. CDR3 DNA: TGCAGTGCTAGAGGCACCGGCTACACCTTC.

The rearrangement links TRBV11-3 to TRBJ1-4; no definite D call. V was cut by 3 bases and J by 5 bases, with 10 bases left in between. Germline V gene data show CDR1 as SGHNT and CDR2 as YENEEA. The CDR3 runs 14 residues. The CDR3 bases are TGTGCCAGCAGCTTCCGCGGACCGAATGAAAAACTGTTTTTT. Protein: CASSFRGPNEKLFF.

This chain joins TRBV6-5 and TRBJ1-6; D is uncertain. The CDR3 length is 14 residues. Trimming stripped 2 bases from V and 6 bases from J, with 8 bases between. The germline V gene encodes CDR1 MNHEY and CDR2 SVGAGI. The CDR3: CASSYRGPNSPLHF. CDR3 bases: TGTGCCAGCAGTTACAGAGGGCCTAATTCACCCCTCCACTTT.

This chain connects TRBV19 to TRBJ1-5; 9 bases fit TRBD1. The V gene end was trimmed by 2 bases and the J gene end by 4 bases; junction bases not matched to a gene: 6. Looked up from germline, CDR1 is LNHDA and CDR2 is SQIVND (reference sequence). There are 16 residues in the CDR3. CDR3 in DNA: TGTGCCAGTAGTATATACGGGACAGGGCTAAATCAGCCCCAGCATTTT. Translated, it gives CASSIYGTGLNQPQHF.

The rearrangement uses TRBV28 and TRBJ1-2; TRBD1 aligns across 10 bases. The trim removed 4 bases at V and 8 bases at J, leaving 4 bases unmatched. CDR3 size: 13 residues. Germline V gene lookup returns CDR1 MDHEN and CDR2 SYDVKM. The CDR3 protein is CASSSDRGLGYTF. The CDR3 DNA sequence: TGTGCCAGCAGTTCAGACAGGGGGCTAGGCTACACCTTC.

This chain uses TRBV20-1 with TRBJ2-7; 7 nucleotides line up with TRBD1. This CDR3 spans 11 amino acids. CDR1 and CDR2 from the germline V gene are DFQATT and SNEGSKA (reference sequence). V gave up 5 bases and J gave up 7 bases; unmatched junction bases: 5. DNA for the CDR3: TGCAGTGCTGGACAGGTAGGAGAGCAGTACTTC. Translation gives CSAGQVGEQYF.

This CDR3 is CASSRWAPGGLFF. The CDR3 DNA reads as TGTGCCAGCAGCCGATGGGCGCCCGGGGGACTGTTTTTT. V is TRBV7-2 and J is TRBJ1-4; D possibly corresponds to TRBD1 (5 bases). Trimming took off 5 bases at V and 13 bases at J, with 17 bases between the two ends. Germline V gives CDR1 SGHTA, CDR2 FQGNSA. There are 13 residues in the CDR3.

This clone was found once. CDR3 region: CASSERRTGETQYF. Written as DNA, the CDR3 is TGTGCCAGCAGTGAACGCCGGACAGGCGAGACCCAGTACTTC. This chain connects TRBV2 to TRBJ2-5; 7 nucleotides match TRBD1. The length of the CDR3 is 14 residues. Trimming at V came to 2 bases and at J to 5 bases, leaving 5 bases not matched to a gene. CDR1 SNHLY and CDR2 FYNNEI come from the germline V gene.

V and J are TRBV30 and TRBJ1-1; a weak D match, TRBD1 (6 bases). Germline CDR1 GTSNPN, CDR2 SVGIG (reference sequence). This CDR3 has 14 residues. Trimming removed 0 bases at V and 6 bases at J, with 14 bases between. The chain's CDR3 is CAWSVLTGRPEAFF. The CDR3 DNA sequence: TGTGCCTGGAGTGTTCTCACAGGGCGACCTGAAGCTTTCTTT.

The chain recombines TRBV18 with TRBJ2-1; D uncertain. Trimming cost V 3 bases and J 6 bases, with 12 bases left between them. Germline V gene data show CDR1 as KGHSH and CDR2 as LQKENI. CDR3 size: 14 residues. The CDR3 reads CASSPSFEINEQFF. CDR3 coding DNA: TGTGCCAGCTCACCCTCGTTCGAGATCAATGAGCAGTTCTTC.

The V and J genes are TRBV6-5 and TRBJ2-5, with 12 bases aligning to TRBD2. The CDR3 contains 14 residues. With V trimmed by 7 bases and J by 5 bases, 5 bases remained unmatched. Looked up from germline, CDR1 is MNHEY and CDR2 is SVGAGI. The CDR3 region is CASILAGGLETQYF. CDR3 sequence (DNA): TGTGCCAGCATTCTAGCGGGGGGGTTGGAGACCCAGTACTTC.

The rearrangement joins TRBV5-4 to TRBJ1-1; D is unresolved. CDR1 is SGHNT and CDR2 is YYREEE in the germline V gene (reference sequence). This CDR3 is 14 amino acids long. V lost 2 bases and J 7 bases, leaving 15 bases between the germline ends. CDR3 region: CASSFFGQVDEAFF. The CDR3, as DNA: TGTGCCAGCAGCTTTTTCGGGCAGGTCGATGAAGCTTTCTTT.

V usage is TRBV4-2 and J usage is TRBJ1-6; TRBD1 is a possible D gene (6 bases). The CDR3 is made up of 14 amino acids. Germline-derived CDR1 and CDR2 are LGHNA and YNFKEQ. V lost 2 bases to trimming and J lost 6 bases, with 8 bases between them. Written as DNA, the CDR3 is TGTGCCAGCAGCCAAAGGGACATTAATTCACCCCTCCACTTT. It specifies CASSQRDINSPLHF.

The J gene is TRBJ1-2, the V gene TRBV5-4; D not certain. V was cut by 4 bases and J by 0 bases, with 10 bases left in between. Germline CDR1 and CDR2: SGHNT and YYREEE (reference sequence). The CDR3 runs 14 residues. The CDR3 DNA is TGTGCCAGCAGCATACCAGTAGCTAACTATGGCTACACCTTC. Translation gives CASSIPVANYGYTF.

This chain connects TRBV30 to TRBJ1-2; D is unclear. Trimming left V 5 bases short and J 6 bases short, with 13 bases between. The CDR3 is 12 amino acids. Looked up from germline, CDR1 is GTSNPN and CDR2 is SVGIG (reference sequence). The CDR3 DNA reads as TGTGCCTGGGGGAGACGGGAAAATGGCTACACCTTC. It specifies CAWGRRENGYTF.

The V call is TRBV15, the J call TRBJ1-1; D is uncertain. CDR1 is LNHNV and CDR2 is YYDKDF in the germline V gene (reference sequence). The CDR3 totals 14 residues. Trimming pared 7 bases from V and 0 bases from J, leaving 12 bases between. Here the CDR3 DNA reads TGTGCCACCACTCTGACGCATATGAACACTGAAGCTTTCTTT. It encodes CATTLTHMNTEAFF.

The chain uses TRBV5-1 and TRBJ1-1; possibly TRBD1 for D (5 bases). The CDR3 totals 15 residues. Germline CDR1 reads SGHRS; CDR2 reads YFSETQ. V lost 0 bases to trimming and J lost 0 bases, with 9 bases between them. This CDR3 is CASSLAGIMNTEAFF. The CDR3 nucleotides read TGCGCCAGCAGCTTGGCAGGGATCATGAACACTGAAGCTTTCTTT.